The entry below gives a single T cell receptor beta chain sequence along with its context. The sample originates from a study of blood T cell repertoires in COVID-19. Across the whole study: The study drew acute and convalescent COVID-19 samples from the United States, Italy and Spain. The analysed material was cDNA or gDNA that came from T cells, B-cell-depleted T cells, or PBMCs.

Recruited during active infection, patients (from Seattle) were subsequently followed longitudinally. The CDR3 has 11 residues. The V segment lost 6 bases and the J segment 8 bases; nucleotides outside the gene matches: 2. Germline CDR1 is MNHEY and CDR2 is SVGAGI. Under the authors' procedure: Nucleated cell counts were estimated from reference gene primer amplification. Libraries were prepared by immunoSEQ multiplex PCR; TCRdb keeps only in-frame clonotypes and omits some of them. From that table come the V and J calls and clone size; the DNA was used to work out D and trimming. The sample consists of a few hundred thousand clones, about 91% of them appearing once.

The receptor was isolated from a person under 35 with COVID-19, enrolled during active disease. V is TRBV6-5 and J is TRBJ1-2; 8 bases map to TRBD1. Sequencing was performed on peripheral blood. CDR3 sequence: CASSGTGGYTF. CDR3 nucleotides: TGTGCCAGCAGCGGGACAGGCGGCTACACCTTC.